This T cell receptor (beta chain) stems from a study of preoperative IRX-2 immunotherapy in early breast cancer. Clones were sequenced by immunoSEQ multiplex PCR, and TCRdb holds only the in-frame ones, with some missing. The table has roughly 43,000 clones, 85% to 95% seen once. Stated treatment: preoperative locoregional IRX-2 cytokine immunotherapy. The receptor was derived from a human donor with breast cancer. The sequencing here drew on tumor tissue, taken after IRX-2 immunotherapy.

CDR3 residues: CASSPVEGWPQHF. For the CDR3, the DNA is TGTGCCAGCAGCCCCGTCGAGGGTTGGCCCCAGCATTTT. V gene TRBV16 combines with J gene TRBJ1-5; unclear D gene. The V end was cut by 4 bases, the J end by 9 bases, with 13 bases between. Per the germline V gene, CDR1 is KGHSY and CDR2 is FQNENV. This CDR3 is 13 amino acids long. Full variable domain (rest looked up from reference TRBV16 and TRBJ1-5): GEEVAQTPKHLVRGEGQKAKLYCAPIKGHSYVFWYQQVLKNEFKFLISFQNENVFDETGMPKERFSAKCLPNSPCSLEIQATKLEDSAVYFCASSPVEGWPQHFGDGTRLSIL.